This T cell receptor beta chain originates from a study of T cell changes during pregnancy in multiple sclerosis. The CDR3 runs to 14 residues. V lost 6 bases to trimming and J lost 3 bases, with 12 bases between them. Germline CDR1 reads MNHNS; CDR2 reads SASEGT. The protocol was immunoSEQ multiplex PCR, while the TCRdb copy is restricted to in-frame clones and leaves out a portion. Seen here are some 100,000 clones, 94% observed once, and the top ten hold about 0.9%. The chain recombines TRBV6-1 with TRBJ1-5; D may be TRBD1 (5 bases). This TCR derives from a female donor with multiple sclerosis, enrolled in a pregnancy study. The sequencing used peripheral blood, collected before pregnancy. CDR3 bases: TGTGCCAGCAGCCAAGACAGATACAATCAGCCCCAGCATTTT. Its protein product is CASSQDRYNQPQHF.